This TCR beta chain was identified during a study of shared clonotypes between healthy human individuals. Findings and limits, study-wide: Shared clonotypes: 4.5% to 5% naive CD4, 3.5% to 4% naive CD8, about 2.5% memory CD4, under 0.5% memory CD8. Limitation of the genetic and exposure-history diversity represented came from the few donors.

Assay used: immunoSEQ multiplex PCR; TCRdb lists only in-frame clones, some missing. Here the sample spans some 600,000 clones, approximately 96% being singletons. Germline V gives CDR1 SNHLY, CDR2 FYNNEI. CDR3 length: 14 residues. V dropped 7 bases and J dropped 0 bases, with 10 bases sitting between them. In the case of this clone: Its specificity is unknown.

Cells designated naive CD8 were CD45RO-negative and were positively selected for CCR7, with terminally differentiated effector memory CD45RA+ cells excluded. Sequencing was done on a sample of naive CD8+ T cells sorted from blood. The V and J genes are TRBV2 and TRBJ2-1; possibly TRBD2 for D (6 bases). This clonotype was obtained from a woman in her twenties or thirties in good health. CDR3 sequence: CASNPGSSYNEQFF. The CDR3 DNA reads as TGTGCCAGCAATCCCGGGAGCTCCTACAATGAGCAGTTCTTC.